A single sample gave rise to the 20 T cell receptor beta chains below, sequenced in a study of T cell responses to AZD1222 COVID-19 vaccine. Profiled with immunoSEQ multiplex PCR; TCRdb holds only in-frame clones, not every one. The table includes 100,000 to 150,000 clones, 75% to 90% detected once. The specimen was peripheral blood, collected 28 days after the second AZD1222 dose. These receptors were collected from an adult who received the AZD1222 COVID-19 vaccine.

The gene calls are TRBV12-3 or TRBV12-4 and TRBJ2-1; D remains ambiguous. The CDR3 is 12 amino acids. The V end lost 3 bases, the J end lost 5 bases, and 5 bases lay between the germline ends. As DNA, the CDR3 is TGTGCCAGCAGTTTCCGTAACAATGAGCAGTTCTTC. This codes for CASSFRNNEQFF.

V and J are TRBV9 and TRBJ1-3; D not resolved. The CDR3 is 15 residues long. Germline CDR1 and CDR2: SGDLS and YYNGEE. The V and J ends lost 5 bases and 0 bases respectively, with 12 bases between them. The CDR3 loop reads CASSEKVFSGNTIYF. As DNA, the CDR3 is TGTGCCAGCAGTGAAAAGGTCTTCTCTGGAAACACCATATATTTT.

The CDR3 nucleotides are TGCGCCAGCAGCATCAACTTCAGCGGGGGGACGAACACCGGGGAGCTGTTTTTT. Protein sequence: CASSINFSGGTNTGELFF. This chain links TRBV5-1 with TRBJ2-2; TRBD2 aligns across 9 bases. The germline V gene encodes CDR1 SGHRS and CDR2 YFSETQ. V gave up 4 bases and J gave up 0 bases; unmatched junction bases: 10. The CDR3 runs 18 residues.

CDR3 sequence: CASSPPGRYTDTQYF. CDR3 in DNA: TGTGCCAGCTCACCACCGGGGAGATACACAGATACGCAGTATTTT. The rearrangement uses TRBV18 and TRBJ2-3, with a tentative D call TRBD2 (5 bases). In germline, CDR1 is KGHSH, CDR2 LQKENI. There are 15 residues in the CDR3. The ends were cut back, 0 bases at V and 2 bases at J, with 9 bases in the middle.

This clone turned up a few times. The chain has TRBV12-5 and TRBJ2-1, with D perhaps being TRBD1 or TRBD2 (5 bases each). Germline V gene lookup returns CDR1 LGHNT and CDR2 FRNRAP. There are 15 residues in the CDR3. The V end was cut by 6 bases, the J end by 6 bases, with 18 bases between. The CDR3 is CASGIIPGRFNEQFF. CDR3 bases: TGTGCTAGTGGCATAATTCCGGGACGGTTCAATGAGCAGTTCTTC.

V and J are TRBV10-1 and TRBJ2-5; TRBD2 agrees at 7 bases. The CDR3 totals 14 residues. J gave up 5 bases and V 3 bases, and 6 bases lay outside the gene matches. Germline-derived CDR1 and CDR2 are WNHNN and SYGVQD (reference sequence). CDR3 coding DNA: TGCGCCAGCAGTGACGGGGGGTCCACGGAGACCCAGTACTTC. This encodes CASSDGGSTETQYF.

The chain couples TRBV12-3 or TRBV12-4 to TRBJ2-5, with D possibly TRBD2 on 6 matching bases. Trimming left V 3 bases short and J 5 bases short, with 10 bases between. The CDR3 is 13 amino acids. CDR3 coding DNA: TGTGCCAGCAGTTTGGGACTTCCCGAGACCCAGTACTTC. This gives the protein CASSLGLPETQYF.

This chain links TRBV29-1 with TRBJ1-2, with 7 bases aligning to TRBD1. CDR3 length equals 15 residues. J was trimmed by 4 bases and V by 1 base; bases with no gene match: 9. Germline CDR1 is SQVTM and CDR2 is ANQGSEA. CDR3 sequence: CSVEGEDRAFYGYTF. CDR3 bases: TGCAGCGTTGAAGGTGAAGACAGGGCCTTCTATGGCTACACCTTC.

The V gene is TRBV19, the J gene TRBJ2-6; possible D gene TRBD1, 6 bases. The CDR3 sequence is 16 residues long. Germline-derived CDR1 and CDR2 are LNHDA and SQIVND (reference sequence). Trimming removed 5 bases at V and 0 bases at J, with 11 bases between. The CDR3 protein is CASSPGASSGANVLTF. The CDR3 DNA reads as TGTGCCAGTAGTCCAGGGGCTTCCTCTGGGGCCAACGTCCTGACTTTC.

The J gene is TRBJ2-1, the V gene TRBV7-2; 11 nucleotides line up with TRBD2. With V trimmed by 5 bases and J by 4 bases, 7 bases remained unmatched. The CDR3 has 16 amino acids. Germline CDR1 and CDR2: SGHTA and FQGNSA. The CDR3, as DNA: TGTGCCAGCAGCCACGATAGCGGGGGGGCTTACAATGAGCAGTTCTTC. Its translation is CASSHDSGGAYNEQFF. Looking up the rest from reference TRBV7-2 and TRBJ2-1 gives the full variable domain: GAGVSQSPSNKVTEKGKDVELRCDPISGHTALYWYRQSLGQGLEFLIYFQGNSAPDKSGLPSDRFSAERTGGSVSTLTIQRTQQEDSAVYLCASSHDSGGAYNEQFFGPGTRLTVL.

V gene TRBV5-8 combines with J gene TRBJ1-3; 7 bases are a match to TRBD1. V shed 4 bases and J 0 bases; nucleotides not matched to a gene: 4. The germline CDR1 and CDR2 sequences are SGHTS and YDEGEE. The CDR3 covers 15 residues. The DNA of the CDR3 is TGTGCCAGCAGCACGGGACAGAGCTCTGGAAACACCATATATTTT. This codes for CASSTGQSSGNTIYF.

This clone has a single count. The chain employs TRBV3-1 (or the pseudogene TRBV3-2) and TRBJ2-1; D gene unclear. This CDR3 spans 12 amino acids. The germline CDR1 and CDR2 sequences are LGHDT and YNNKEL (reference sequence). Trimming cost V 2 bases and J 6 bases, with 5 bases left between them. The DNA of the CDR3 is TGTGCCAGCAGCCAAAGTGTCAATGAGCAGTTCTTC. This translates into CASSQSVNEQFF.

This rearrangement joins TRBV6-5 to TRBJ1-4; the D gene is possibly TRBD1 (6 bases). CDR3 length equals 13 residues. The germline V gene has CDR1 MNHEY and CDR2 SVGAGI. V was trimmed by 2 bases and J by 5 bases, leaving 6 bases between them. The CDR3 region is CASSYTGNEKLFF. The DNA for the CDR3 is TGTGCCAGCAGTTACACAGGGAATGAAAAACTGTTTTTT.

This clone was seen just once. The chain couples TRBV11-3 to TRBJ2-3, with D hard to call. Germline CDR1 and CDR2: SGHNT and YENEEA. V lost 6 bases to trimming and J lost 6 bases, with 10 bases between them. CDR3 length: 12 amino acids. The CDR3 DNA sequence: TGTGCCAGCAGTCGATCAACGGATACGCAGTATTTT. This encodes CASSRSTDTQYF.

This chain joins TRBV10-3 and TRBJ2-7, with D hard to call. This CDR3 comprises 13 residues. Trimming removed 6 bases from V and 2 bases from J, with 11 bases in between. From germline, CDR1 is ENHRY and CDR2 SYGVKD. CDR3 amino acids: CAIRDGTAYEQYF. In nucleotides, the CDR3 is TGTGCCATCAGGGATGGAACGGCCTACGAGCAGTACTTC.

The CDR3 DNA reads TGTGCCAGCTCCAGGGGAGGCGAAAACATTCAGTACTTC. It specifies CASSRGGENIQYF. This chain connects TRBV2 to TRBJ2-4; D tentatively reads TRBD1 or TRBD2 (6 bases each). Germline CDR1 SNHLY, CDR2 FYNNEI. Between the trimmed V and J ends, which lost 8 bases and 5 bases, there was a span of 13 bases. The CDR3 totals 13 residues.

A few counts support this clone. The V gene is TRBV29-1, the J gene TRBJ2-1; TRBD1 agrees at 8 bases. Per the germline V gene, CDR1 is SQVTM and CDR2 is ANQGSEA. After removal of 2 bases from V and 13 bases from J, the junction contained 7 bases not matched to a gene. The CDR3 is 12 amino acids. In DNA form, the CDR3 reads TGCAGCGTTGAAATCGGGACAGGCCGACAGTTCTTC. Residues: CSVEIGTGRQFF.

The genes are TRBV7-2 and TRBJ1-2; no clear D. The CDR3 has 13 amino acids. CDR1 and CDR2 from the germline V gene are SGHTA and FQGNSA. Trimming shortened V by 3 bases and J by 7 bases, and 12 bases separated the two germline ends. The CDR3 loop is CASSFKGSGGYTF. The DNA of the CDR3 is TGTGCCAGCAGCTTCAAGGGTTCGGGTGGCTACACCTTC.

The rearrangement links TRBV11-2 to TRBJ2-3; 12 bases agree with TRBD2. The junction had 9 bases not matched to a gene; V was cut back by 3 bases and J by 5 bases. Germline CDR1 is SGHAT and CDR2 is FQNNGV. The CDR3 length is 17 residues. The CDR3 sequence is CASSLGASGGALDTQYF. The CDR3 DNA sequence: TGTGCCAGCAGCTTGGGCGCTAGCGGGGGGGCCCTAGATACGCAGTATTTT.

The chain links TRBV11-2 to TRBJ2-1; 8 nucleotides match TRBD1. V trimming: 5 bases; J trimming: 1 base; junction bases outside the gene matches: 10. The CDR3 extends over 17 amino acids. The germline gives CDR1 SGHAT, CDR2 FQNNGV. CDR3 DNA: TGTGCCAGCAGCCCTCAACAGGGGGTTGGGTCCTACAATGAGCAGTTCTTC. Amino acid sequence: CASSPQQGVGSYNEQFF.